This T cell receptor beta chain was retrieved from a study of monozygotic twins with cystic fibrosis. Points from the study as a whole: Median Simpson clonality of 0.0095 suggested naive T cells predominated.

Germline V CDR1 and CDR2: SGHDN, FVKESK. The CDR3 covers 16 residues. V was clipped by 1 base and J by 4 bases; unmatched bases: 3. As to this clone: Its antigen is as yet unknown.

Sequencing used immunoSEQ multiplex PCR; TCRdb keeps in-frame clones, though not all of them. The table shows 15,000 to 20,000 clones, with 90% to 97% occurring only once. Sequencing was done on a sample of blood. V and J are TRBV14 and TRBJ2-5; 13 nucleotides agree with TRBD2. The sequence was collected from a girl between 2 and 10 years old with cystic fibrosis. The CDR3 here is CASSQGTSGGRETQYF. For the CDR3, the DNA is TGTGCCAGCAGCCAAGGGACTAGCGGGGGTCGAGAGACCCAGTACTTC.